These 25 T cell receptor beta chains were all obtained from the same sample, sequenced in a study of blood T cell repertoires in COVID-19 (dated by TCRdb to between 2020 and 2021). The library relied on the immunoSEQ multiplex PCR assay. In its TCRdb copy, this immuneACCESS table keeps in-frame sequences only and misses some clones. Where compared with another copy, unresolved V genes explain less than half of these, and the others have no known cause. The sample yields some 70,000 clones; 80% to 90% were counted once. The ten largest account for about 1.5% of the sample. The material sequenced was peripheral blood. The receptors originated from a woman in her fifties or sixties with acute or convalescent COVID-19.

This chain connects TRBV30 to TRBJ2-2; 10 bases agree with TRBD2. CDR1 GTSNPN and CDR2 SVGIG come from the germline V gene (reference sequence). CDR3 length equals 14 residues. Trimming cost V 2 bases and J 7 bases; bases outside gene matches: 4. The CDR3 here is CAWSIAGGIGELFF. Here the CDR3 DNA reads TGTGCCTGGAGTATAGCGGGAGGTATCGGGGAGCTGTTTTTT.

The chain has TRBV5-4 and TRBJ1-1; D not resolved. CDR3 length equals 16 residues. Germline CDR1 SGHNT, CDR2 YYREEE (reference sequence). V was trimmed by 4 bases and J by 0 bases, leaving 16 bases between them. CDR3 DNA: TGTGCCAGCAGCCATTACCGGGTCCAAATGAACACTGAAGCTTTCTTT. This codes for CASSHYRVQMNTEAFF. The full variable domain, completed using reference TRBV5-4 and TRBJ1-1, is ETGVTQSPTHLIKTRGQQVTLRCSSQSGHNTVSWYQQALGQGPQFIFQYYREEENGRGNFPPRFSGLQFPNYSSELNVNALELDDSALYLCASSHYRVQMNTEAFFGQGTRLTVV.

The chain joins TRBV13 to TRBJ1-2; D is possibly TRBD1 (6 bases). V shed 5 bases and J shed 1 base, with 11 bases lying between them. CDR1 and CDR2 (germline): PRHDT, FYEKMQ (reference sequence). The CDR3 contains 14 residues. The CDR3 sequence: CASSRGHLNYGYTF. The CDR3 region has the DNA TGTGCCAGCAGCCGGGGACACCTTAACTATGGCTACACCTTC.

The chain links TRBV19 to TRBJ1-5, with 7 bases fitting TRBD1. V dropped 3 bases and J dropped 7; count of bases not matched to a gene: 3. The CDR3 extends over 13 amino acids. Germline-derived CDR1 and CDR2 are LNHDA and SQIVND (reference sequence). For the CDR3, the DNA is TGTGCCAGTAGTATCGACAGGGAACAGCCCCAGCATTTT. Amino acids: CASSIDREQPQHF.

CDR3: CASKALQGAGGYTF. DNA for the CDR3: TGCGCCAGCAAGGCACTTCAGGGGGCGGGTGGCTACACCTTC. V usage is TRBV5-1 and J usage is TRBJ1-2, with 8 bases matching TRBD1. Germline CDR1 and CDR2: SGHRS and YFSETQ. With 6 bases clipped from V and 7 bases from J, the junction kept 11 bases outside the gene matches. The CDR3 loop spans 14 amino acids.

The chain has TRBV3-1 (or the pseudogene TRBV3-2) and TRBJ1-1; 8 nucleotides align to TRBD1. The CDR3 loop spans 14 amino acids. The ends lost 4 bases at V and 6 bases at J; junction bases unmatched: 7. Germline lookup yields CDR1 LGHDT and CDR2 YNNKEL (reference sequence). The CDR3 is CASSPPGQGAEAFF. CDR3 sequence (DNA): TGTGCCAGCAGCCCCCCCGGACAGGGCGCTGAAGCTTTCTTT.

V and J are TRBV4-2 and TRBJ2-7; tentatively, D is TRBD1 (6 bases). This CDR3 is built from 14 residues. Germline CDR1 LGHNA, CDR2 YNFKEQ. Trimming shortened V by 1 base and J by 2 bases, and 9 bases separated the two germline ends. DNA of the CDR3: TGTGCCAGCAGCCAAGCTCCAGGGGCCTACGAGCAGTACTTC. It translates to CASSQAPGAYEQYF.

This chain joins TRBV6-5 and TRBJ1-4, with D perhaps matching TRBD1 (5 bases). Germline CDR1 and CDR2: MNHEY and SVGAGI. This CDR3 is built from 14 residues. The V end was cut by 4 bases, the J end by 4 bases, with 10 bases between. The CDR3, as DNA: TGTGCCAGCAGTTTGACAGCCAATAATGAAAAACTGTTTTTT. Translation gives CASSLTANNEKLFF.

V usage is TRBV6-5 and J usage is TRBJ1-1; D is possibly TRBD1 (6 bases). Germline V gene lookup returns CDR1 MNHEY and CDR2 SVGAGI. Deletions cut 2 bases from V and 6 bases from J, with 16 bases between. This CDR3 spans 15 amino acids. CDR3: CASSYQGRVGAEAFF. The CDR3 DNA is TGTGCCAGCAGTTACCAGGGGAGGGTTGGGGCTGAAGCTTTCTTT.

The rearrangement uses TRBV19 and TRBJ1-5; 7 bases align to TRBD1. V was clipped by 5 bases and J by 4 bases; unmatched bases: 11. The CDR3 runs to 16 residues. CDR1 and CDR2 from the germline V gene are LNHDA and SQIVND (reference sequence). The CDR3 DNA reads TGTGCCAGTAGTGCTAAGGACAGGAAGGAGAATCAGCCCCAGCATTTT. Its translation: CASSAKDRKENQPQHF.

As DNA, the CDR3 is TGCGCCAGCAGCTTGGACAAGTCCTACGAGCAGTACTTC. Translation gives CASSLDKSYEQYF. The chain uses TRBV5-1 and TRBJ2-7; D unclear. There are 13 residues in the CDR3. Deletions cut 0 bases from V and 1 base from J, with 5 bases between. Per germline, CDR1 SGHRS and CDR2 YFSETQ.

The chain links TRBV15 to TRBJ1-5; D gene ambiguous. The CDR3 spans 12 residues. Between the trimmed V and J ends, which lost 3 bases and 7 bases, there was a span of 7 bases. The germline CDR1 and CDR2 sequences are LNHNV and YYDKDF (reference sequence). In DNA form, the CDR3 reads TGTGCCACCAGCAGGCGGGGACAGCCCCAGCATTTT. Amino acid sequence: CATSRRGQPQHF.

V gene TRBV10-3 combines with J gene TRBJ1-1; 8 nucleotides align to TRBD1. Trimming removed 4 bases from V and 2 bases from J; junction bases left unmatched: 6. This CDR3 has 15 residues. Germline V CDR1 and CDR2: ENHRY, SYGVKD. The CDR3 bases are TGTGCCATCAGTGGTATGACAGGGGCCAACACTGAAGCTTTCTTT. This encodes CAISGMTGANTEAFF.

This chain links TRBV9 with TRBJ2-2; TRBD2 agrees at 10 bases. The CDR3 is 15 residues long. Germline CDR1 SGDLS, CDR2 YYNGEE. The ends lost 0 bases at V and 6 bases at J; junction bases unmatched: 2. The CDR3 sequence is CASSVGGLAAGELFF. CDR3 sequence (DNA): TGTGCCAGCAGCGTAGGTGGACTAGCGGCCGGGGAGCTGTTTTTT.

This rearrangement joins TRBV9 to TRBJ2-7; 9 bases map to TRBD1. Germline V CDR1 and CDR2: SGDLS, YYNGEE. With 0 bases clipped from V and 0 bases from J, the junction kept 4 bases outside the gene matches. The CDR3 runs to 16 residues. This CDR3 is CASSVEGTGTSYEQYF. The CDR3 bases are TGTGCCAGCAGCGTAGAAGGGACAGGGACCTCCTACGAGCAGTACTTC.

The genes are TRBV6-6 and TRBJ2-1, with TRBD2 matching over 8 bases. Germline assignment: CDR1 MNHNY and CDR2 SVGAGI (reference sequence). Trimming at V came to 6 bases and at J to 0 bases, leaving 19 bases not matched to a gene. The CDR3 is made up of 20 amino acids. This CDR3 is CASSAGGLALISGSYNEQFF. In nucleotides, the CDR3 is TGTGCCAGCAGCGCCGGCGGACTAGCCCTTATCTCCGGCTCCTACAATGAGCAGTTCTTC.

The CDR3 spells CASSPTSGRAYGTDTQYF. The DNA of the CDR3 is TGCGCCAGCAGCCCAACTAGCGGGAGGGCGTACGGCACAGATACGCAGTATTTT. The chain recombines TRBV5-1 with TRBJ2-3; TRBD2 matches 13 bases. The V gene's germline CDR1 is SGHRS and CDR2 YFSETQ. After removal of 4 bases from V and 1 base from J, the junction contained 9 bases not matched to a gene. The CDR3 runs to 18 residues.

The gene calls are TRBV6-5 and TRBJ1-3; no definite D call. The V gene lost 7 bases and the J gene lost 2 bases, with 9 bases spanning the gap. From germline, CDR1 is MNHEY and CDR2 SVGAGI. This CDR3 is 13 amino acids long. The CDR3 bases are TGTGCCAGCACACGGGTTGCTGGAAACACCATATATTTT. Encoded protein: CASTRVAGNTIYF.

The chain combines TRBV9 with TRBJ1-1, with D hard to call. This CDR3 region has 15 residues. V lost 0 bases to trimming and J lost 6 bases, with 15 bases between them. Germline CDR1 reads SGDLS; CDR2 reads YYNGEE. CDR3 nucleotides: TGTGCCAGCAGCGTAGGCCGCGGGAGGCGGTCTGAAGCTTTCTTT. Amino acids: CASSVGRGRRSEAFF. Variable domain in full (rest from reference TRBV9 and TRBJ1-1): DSGVTQTPKHLITATGQRVTLRCSPRSGDLSVYWYQQSLDQGLQFLIQYYNGEERAKGNILERFSAQQFPDLHSELNLSSLELGDSALYFCASSVGRGRRSEAFFGQGTRLTVV.

This rearrangement joins TRBV3-1 (or the pseudogene TRBV3-2) to TRBJ1-2; 9 positions match TRBD1. Germline V gene data show CDR1 as LGHDT and CDR2 as YNNKEL (reference sequence). This CDR3 region has 15 residues. With V trimmed by 5 bases and J by 5 bases, 9 bases remained unmatched. CDR3 bases: TGTGCCAGCAGCACCGGGACAGGGAGGTATTATGGCTACACCTTC. It yields the protein CASSTGTGRYYGYTF.

This chain uses TRBV6-5 with TRBJ1-1; 7 bases fit TRBD1. CDR1 MNHEY and CDR2 SVGAGI come from the germline V gene. The CDR3 runs 15 residues. V dropped 0 bases and J dropped 11; count of bases not matched to a gene: 12. DNA for the CDR3: TGTGCCAGCAGTTACTCGGTGGGGGACAGTGGCATCGCTTTCTTT. Translated: CASSYSVGDSGIAFF.

The V call is TRBV9, the J call TRBJ2-3; D remains ambiguous. Trimming cost V 3 bases and J 0 bases, with 5 bases left between them. Germline assignment: CDR1 SGDLS and CDR2 YYNGEE. The CDR3 totals 13 residues. The CDR3 DNA follows: TGTGCCAGCAGCGCAACTAGCACAGATACGCAGTATTTT. This sequence encodes CASSATSTDTQYF.

J is TRBJ2-2 and V is TRBV11-2; 12 bases align to TRBD2. Per germline, CDR1 SGHAT and CDR2 FQNNGV. The CDR3 has 18 residues. Germline trimming cut 0 bases from V and 5 bases from J; bases unmatched to any gene: 7. Here the CDR3 reads CASSLEASGGAWTGELFF. CDR3 DNA sequence: TGTGCCAGCAGCTTAGAGGCTAGCGGGGGGGCCTGGACCGGGGAGCTGTTTTTT. The full variable domain, in which reference TRBV11-2 and TRBJ2-2 provide the parts outside the CDR3, is EAGVAQSPRYKIIEKRQSVAFWCNPISGHATLYWYQQILGQGPKLLIQFQNNGVVDDSQLPKDRFSAERLKGVDSTLKIQPAKLEDSAVYLCASSLEASGGAWTGELFFGEGSRLTVL.

The chain carries TRBV10-3 and TRBJ2-1; TRBD2 agrees at 14 bases. J was trimmed by 1 base and V by 4 bases; bases with no gene match: 0. Germline V gene data show CDR1 as ENHRY and CDR2 as SYGVKD. CDR3 size: 16 residues. The CDR3 bases are TGTGCCATCAGTGGGACTAGCGGGAGGTCCTACAATGAGCAGTTCTTC. This gives the protein CAISGTSGRSYNEQFF.

This rearrangement joins TRBV19 to TRBJ2-1; TRBD2 might be the D (6 bases). This CDR3 has 15 amino acids. Deletions cut 4 bases from V and 9 bases from J, with 19 bases between. The germline V gene has CDR1 LNHDA and CDR2 SQIVND (reference sequence). The CDR3 coding sequence is TGTGCCAGTAGTACTCACCGGGACTCCAAGGGTGAGCAGTTCTTC. Amino acid sequence: CASSTHRDSKGEQFF.